The 12 T cell receptor beta chains below come from one sample, sequenced in a study of identical twins. TCRdb ran MiXCR on the 5' RACE reads and lists one entry per CDR3 protein. The sample has around 250,000 distinct CDR3 sequences; about 8.9% are singletons. These data were likewise used in another study, on yellow fever vaccine responses in identical twins.

Sequenced sample: CD8+ T cells sorted from blood. Every receptor here comes from a woman aged 18-29 years in good health.

This clonotype was counted only a few times. This rearrangement joins TRBV7-3 to TRBJ2-3; 10 bases are a match to TRBD1. The V and J ends lost 5 bases and 2 bases, in that order; junction bases with no gene match: 10. This CDR3 has 17 residues. Germline assignment: CDR1 SGHTA and CDR2 FQGTGA. CDR3 sequence reads: CASSHPTGTGATDTQYF. As DNA, the CDR3 is TGTGCCAGCAGCCATCCGACCGGGACAGGGGCCACAGATACGCAGTATTTT.

This clonotype was found many times. V and J are TRBV29-1 and TRBJ2-7, with D perhaps given as TRBD1 or TRBD2 (5 bases each). Germline V gene sequence: CDR1 SQVTM, CDR2 ANQGSEA. The ends were cut back, 3 bases at V and 1 base at J, with 7 bases in the middle. The CDR3 covers 12 residues. This chain's CDR3 is CSVEGTSYEQYF. The CDR3 region has the DNA TGCAGCGTTGAGGGGACGTCCTACGAGCAGTACTTC.

The V and J genes are TRBV20-1 and TRBJ2-7; D is perhaps TRBD1 (6 bases). The CDR3 runs to 14 residues. The germline CDR1 and CDR2 sequences are DFQATT and SNEGSKA (reference sequence). V lost 0 bases and J 1 base, leaving 10 bases between the germline ends. The CDR3 loop reads CSAREIQGSYEQYF. The CDR3 region has the DNA TGCAGTGCTAGAGAGATACAGGGTTCCTACGAGCAGTACTTC.

In this sample, this clonotype turned up many times. The CDR3 nucleotides read TGCAGCGTGGGAGGACTAGGAAACTACGAGCAGTACTTC. Amino acids: CSVGGLGNYEQYF. V gene TRBV29-1 combines with J gene TRBJ2-7, with TRBD2 identical over 7 bases. From germline, CDR1 is SQVTM and CDR2 ANQGSEA. J was trimmed by 3 bases and V by 6 bases; bases with no gene match: 8. The CDR3 has 13 residues.

This clonotype was seen a few times. V and J are TRBV7-6 and TRBJ2-2; possibly TRBD1 or TRBD2 for D (5 bases each). Trimming removed 5 bases at V and 2 bases at J, with 18 bases between. From germline, CDR1 is SGHVS and CDR2 FNYEAQ. The CDR3 is 17 amino acids. The CDR3 DNA sequence: TGTGCCAGCAGCCAAGGCCCCGGGACGGCTAACACCGGGGAGCTGTTTTTT. Residues: CASSQGPGTANTGELFF.

This clonotype was picked up a small number of times. V usage is TRBV2 and J usage is TRBJ2-1; TRBD1 is a possible D gene (6 bases). This CDR3 spans 14 amino acids. CDR1 SNHLY and CDR2 FYNNEI come from the germline V gene. V lost 3 bases and J lost 3, with 9 bases in between. The DNA for the CDR3 is TGTGCCAGCAGTGAGGACAGAATCTACAATGAGCAGTTCTTC. Protein: CASSEDRIYNEQFF.

This clonotype was recorded many times. This chain uses TRBV11-1 with TRBJ2-1; 10 bases map to TRBD1. Germline CDR1 and CDR2: SGHAT and FQDESV (reference sequence). The CDR3 loop spans 19 amino acids. Unmatched junction bases numbered 15, after V lost 7 bases and J lost 0 bases. CDR3 amino acids: CASKGEVTGGPSSYNEQFF. In DNA, the CDR3 is TGTGCCAGCAAGGGCGAGGTGACAGGGGGCCCCAGCTCCTACAATGAGCAGTTCTTC. Variable domain in full (rest from reference TRBV11-1 and TRBJ2-1): EAEVAQSPRYKITEKSQAVAFWCDPISGHATLYWYRQILGQGPELLVQFQDESVVDDSQLPKDRFSAERLKGVDSTLKIQPAELGDSAMYLCASKGEVTGGPSSYNEQFFGPGTRLTVL.

CDR3 sequence reads: CSARDPLAFGAETQYF. CDR3 sequence (DNA): TGCAGTGCTAGAGATCCATTGGCTTTCGGCGCAGAGACCCAGTACTTC. The genes are TRBV20-1 and TRBJ2-5; no reliable D call. V was shortened by 0 bases and J by 4 bases, with 18 bases between the two germline ends. Germline V lookup: CDR1 DFQATT, CDR2 SNEGSKA (reference sequence). The CDR3 spans 16 residues.

In its sample, this clonotype was seen a few times. The chain links TRBV20-1 to TRBJ1-1; a possible D gene is TRBD1 (5 bases). Germline V lookup: CDR1 DFQATT, CDR2 SNEGSKA (reference sequence). The CDR3 is 16 residues long. V lost 0 bases and J 4 bases, leaving 18 bases between the germline ends. DNA for the CDR3: TGCAGTGCTAGAGATACTATTCAACGGGGGGGCACTGAAGCTTTCTTT. Protein sequence: CSARDTIQRGGTEAFF.

This clonotype came up many times. The genes are TRBV15 and TRBJ2-1; no reliable D call. The CDR3 totals 15 residues. Deletions cut 0 bases from V and 6 bases from J, with 12 bases between. The germline gives CDR1 LNHNV, CDR2 YYDKDF (reference sequence). CDR3 nucleotide sequence: TGTGCCACCAGCAGAGACAGGTATACTCGCAATGAGCAGTTCTTC. Amino acids: CATSRDRYTRNEQFF.

This clonotype was seen more than once but under ten times. V is TRBV20-1 and J is TRBJ2-1, with 7 bases fitting TRBD1. CDR3 length: 16 amino acids. Germline CDR1 DFQATT, CDR2 SNEGSKA (reference sequence). Trimming cost V 5 bases and J 2 bases; bases outside gene matches: 12. CDR3: CSAFNPGQITYNEQFF. CDR3 in DNA: TGCAGTGCTTTTAACCCGGGACAGATAACCTACAATGAGCAGTTCTTC.

The chain is built from TRBV4-2 and TRBJ2-7; 7 bases are shared with TRBD2. The germline CDR1 and CDR2 sequences are LGHNA and YNFKEQ. The CDR3 runs 14 residues. V dropped 0 bases and J dropped 7; count of bases not matched to a gene: 6. CDR3 sequence: CASSQDGSGGEQYF. The DNA for the CDR3 is TGTGCCAGCAGCCAAGATGGGTCGGGGGGTGAGCAGTACTTC.